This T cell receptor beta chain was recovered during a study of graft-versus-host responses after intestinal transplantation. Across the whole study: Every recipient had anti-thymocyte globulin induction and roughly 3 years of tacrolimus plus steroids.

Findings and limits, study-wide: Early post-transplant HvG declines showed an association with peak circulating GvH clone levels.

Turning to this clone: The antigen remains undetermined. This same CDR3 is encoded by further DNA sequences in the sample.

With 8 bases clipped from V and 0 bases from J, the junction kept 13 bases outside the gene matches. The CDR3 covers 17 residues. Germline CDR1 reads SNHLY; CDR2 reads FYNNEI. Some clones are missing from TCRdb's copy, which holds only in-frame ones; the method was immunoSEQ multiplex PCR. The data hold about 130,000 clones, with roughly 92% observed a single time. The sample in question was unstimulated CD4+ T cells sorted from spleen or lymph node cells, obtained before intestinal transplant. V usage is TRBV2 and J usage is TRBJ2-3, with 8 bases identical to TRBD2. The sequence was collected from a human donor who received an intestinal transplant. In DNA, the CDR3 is TGTGCCAGCTCCCCATCCGGAGCGGGGGTTAGCACAGATACGCAGTATTTT. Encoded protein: CASSPSGAGVSTDTQYF.